This T cell receptor (beta chain) emerged from a study of cytomegalovirus exposure and HLA in healthy donors. Unmatched junction bases numbered 8, after V lost 6 bases and J lost 4 bases. The CDR3 is made up of 15 amino acids. Germline V CDR1 and CDR2: MNHEY, SMNVEV (reference sequence). Libraries were prepared by immunoSEQ multiplex PCR; TCRdb keeps only in-frame clonotypes and omits some of them. This sample carries approximately 190,000 clones, 70% to 85% of them seen once, and the ten largest clones take roughly 12%. Sequenced material: PBMCs. The sequence came from a woman aged 30 to 39 in good health and CMV-seropositive. The chain has TRBV27 and TRBJ1-1; 10 nucleotides align to TRBD1. The DNA of the CDR3 is TGTGCCAGCAGGAAGGACAGGGGGACCGGCACTGAAGCTTTCTTT. Encoded protein: CASRKDRGTGTEAFF.